The sequence of this TCR beta chain was determined in a study of graft-versus-host responses after intestinal transplantation. Germline CDR1 reads SNHLY; CDR2 reads FYNNEI. This CDR3 contains 15 residues. Germline trimming cut 4 bases from V and 3 bases from J; bases unmatched to any gene: 5. TCRdb's table, derived via immunoSEQ multiplex PCR, lists solely in-frame clones and lacks some. In the table there are more than 95,000 clones, more than 85% of which are singletons. Concerning this clone: The antigen remains unidentified. Other DNA sequences in the sample encode the same CDR3.

The TCR sequence derives from a human donor who received an intestinal transplant. Sequencing used unstimulated CD4+ T cells sorted from spleen or lymph node cells, obtained before intestinal transplant. The chain has TRBV2 and TRBJ2-7; 11 nucleotides align to TRBD2. CDR3 in DNA: TGTGCCAGCAGTGCACTAGCGGGAGTGGGCTACGAGCAGTACTTC. It translates to CASSALAGVGYEQYF. Full variable domain (remainder filled in from reference TRBV2 and TRBJ2-7): EPEVTQTPSHQVTQMGQEVILRCVPISNHLYFYWYRQILGQKVEFLVSFYNNEISEKSEIFDDQFSVERPDGSNFTLKIRSTKLEDSAMYFCASSALAGVGYEQYFGPGTRLTVT.